Each of the 20 T cell receptor beta chains below was sequenced from the same sample in a study of blood T cells in healthy people across ages. Using a J-beta primer mix together with a sample-barcoded 5' primer, a second PCR was run for roughly 7 to 12 cycles. TCRdb re-analysed the 5' RACE reads in MiXCR, keeping a single row per CDR3 protein. The repertoire holds about 1.8 million distinct CDR3 sequences, just under 50% seen once, with approximately 2.1% in the top ten. Material for sequencing was blood. These receptor sequences come from a woman in her thirties or forties in good health.

This chain uses TRBV6-2 or TRBV6-3 with TRBJ1-5; weak D call: TRBD1 (5 bases). CDR3 size: 14 residues. The V gene's germline CDR1 is MNHEY and CDR2 SVGEGT. The V gene lost 2 bases and the J gene lost 4 bases, with 9 bases spanning the gap. CDR3 protein: CASSYLRANQPQHF. In DNA form, the CDR3 reads TGTGCCAGCAGTTACCTCAGGGCAAATCAGCCCCAGCATTTT.

This chain joins TRBV7-9 and TRBJ2-3; 14 positions agree with TRBD2. The germline V gene has CDR1 SEHNR and CDR2 FQNEAQ (reference sequence). With 5 bases clipped from V and 2 bases from J, the junction kept 9 bases outside the gene matches. The length of the CDR3 is 18 residues. DNA for the CDR3: TGTGCCAGCAGCCCGACTAGCGGGGGGGCCGAGGTCACAGATACGCAGTATTTT. This sequence encodes CASSPTSGGAEVTDTQYF.

The CDR3 sequence: CASSQRQGRNEQFF. CDR3 coding DNA: TGTGCCAGCAGCCAGAGACAGGGACGAAATGAGCAGTTCTTC. This chain joins TRBV11-2 and TRBJ2-1, with 7 bases matching TRBD1. This CDR3 region has 14 residues. V trimming: 5 bases; J trimming: 7 bases; junction bases outside the gene matches: 8. Germline CDR1 is SGHAT and CDR2 is FQNNGV.

The rearrangement links TRBV9 to TRBJ2-6; TRBD1 matches 8 bases. This CDR3 contains 17 residues. V gave up 0 bases and J gave up 2 bases; unmatched junction bases: 4. Per germline, CDR1 SGDLS and CDR2 YYNGEE. As DNA, the CDR3 is TGTGCCAGCAGCGTAGTGACAGGGGTAGCTGGGGCCAACGTCCTGACTTTC. As protein: CASSVVTGVAGANVLTF.

As to this clonotype: At one boundary the junction diverges from the germline segment, which might be a read error. This chain links TRBV24-1 with TRBJ2-5; TRBD2 agrees at 9 bases. There are 18 residues in the CDR3. Germline CDR1 reads KGHDR; CDR2 reads SFDVKD. The CDR3 loop reads CATGDRLAGPRAQETQYF. For the CDR3, the DNA is TGTGCCACCGGTGATAGGCTAGCGGGACCCCGGGCCCAAGAGACCCAGTACTTC.

A word on this clonotype: A much larger clone sits a single nucleotide away, making a read error possible. The V and J genes are TRBV9 and TRBJ2-7; TRBD2 might be the D (5 bases). Trimming took 0 bases from V and 3 from J, leaving 10 bases between them. The CDR3 runs to 14 residues. Germline lookup yields CDR1 SGDLS and CDR2 YYNGEE. CDR3 nucleotides: TGTGCCAGCAGCGTAGCGGCCGGGAACTACGAGCAGTACTTC. Protein product: CASSVAAGNYEQYF.

There are a few counts of this clonotype. The CDR3 protein is CASSLSPTGNEQFF. CDR3 nucleotide sequence: TGTGCCAGCAGCTTATCCCCAACAGGGAATGAGCAGTTCTTC. This chain connects TRBV7-8 to TRBJ2-1, with TRBD1 as a possible D gene (6 bases). The CDR3 consists of 14 residues. Germline CDR1 SGHVS, CDR2 FQNEAQ. V was shortened by 2 bases and J by 7 bases, with 12 bases between the two germline ends.

The J gene is TRBJ2-3, the V gene TRBV20-1; a weak D match, TRBD1 (6 bases). The length of the CDR3 is 14 residues. The germline V gene has CDR1 DFQATT and CDR2 SNEGSKA (reference sequence). The V end was cut by 5 bases, the J end by 2 bases, with 14 bases between. In nucleotides, the CDR3 is TGCAGTGCTGCCGGGACATCATCCACAGATACGCAGTATTTT. It yields the protein CSAAGTSSTDTQYF.

The gene calls are TRBV6-5 and TRBJ2-7; 9 bases are a match to TRBD1. The CDR3 consists of 15 residues. The germline V gene encodes CDR1 MNHEY and CDR2 SVGAGI. V shed 6 bases and J 4 bases; nucleotides not matched to a gene: 10. CDR3 in amino acids: CASSGGQGSLYEQYF. CDR3 nucleotides: TGTGCCAGCAGCGGGGGACAGGGTTCACTTTACGAGCAGTACTTC.

This CDR3 is CATSRDLLGIETQYF. The CDR3 DNA sequence: TGTGCCACCAGCAGAGACCTCCTAGGAATTGAGACCCAGTACTTC. The chain uses TRBV15 and TRBJ2-7; no reliable D call. Near its end, the DNA agrees better with TRBJ2-5, so the J call may be wrong. The CDR3 spans 15 residues. Germline loops: CDR1 LNHNV, CDR2 YYDKDF (reference sequence).

This clonotype was observed a handful of times. This chain links TRBV7-9 with TRBJ2-7; a weak D match, TRBD2 (6 bases). CDR3 length equals 16 residues. Germline CDR1 reads SEHNR; CDR2 reads FQNEAQ (reference sequence). Trimming stripped 5 bases from V and 3 bases from J, with 20 bases between. The CDR3 region is CASSGRQGEDGYEQYF. Here the CDR3 DNA reads TGTGCCAGCAGCGGCCGACAAGGGGAGGACGGCTACGAGCAGTACTTC.

Comments on this clonotype: At one end, the junction sequence differs from germline, possibly due to a read error. CDR3 nucleotide sequence: TGTGCCAGCGGCTTAGTAGGCAGCTACGAGCAGTACTTC. Its protein is CASGLVGSYEQYF. The rearrangement uses TRBV7-2 and TRBJ2-7; D is undetermined. The germline V gene has CDR1 SGHTA and CDR2 FQGNSA. The CDR3 loop spans 13 amino acids.

This clonotype was seen ten or more times. V is TRBV10-3 and J is TRBJ2-7; D possibly uses TRBD1 or TRBD2 (5 bases each). CDR1 and CDR2 (germline): ENHRY, SYGVKD. Trimming removed 3 bases at V and 4 bases at J, with 7 bases between. The CDR3 runs to 12 residues. In DNA, the CDR3 is TGTGCCATCAGTGAATGGGGGTACGAGCAGTACTTC. This translates into CAISEWGYEQYF.

This clonotype has just a few counts. J is TRBJ1-6 and V is TRBV4-2; perhaps TRBD1 as D (5 bases). Germline CDR1 LGHNA, CDR2 YNFKEQ. CDR3 length: 15 amino acids. V lost 0 bases and J lost 9, with 12 bases in between. CDR3 residues: CASSQDQGLISPLHF. The CDR3 DNA reads TGTGCCAGCAGCCAAGATCAGGGATTAATTTCACCCCTCCACTTT.

The gene calls are TRBV29-1 and TRBJ2-3; TRBD2 agrees at 13 bases. CDR1 is SQVTM and CDR2 is ANQGSEA in the germline V gene. J lost 0 bases, V lost 8 bases, and 8 bases had no gene match. The CDR3 contains 16 residues. The CDR3 loop is CSMTGLAGASTDTQYF. The DNA of the CDR3 is TGCAGCATGACTGGACTAGCGGGGGCTAGCACAGATACGCAGTATTTT.

For this clonotype: Sequence at one end of the junction differs from germline and may be a read error. The chain recombines TRBV5-1 with TRBJ2-3; D not certain. Germline CDR1 reads SGHRS; CDR2 reads YFSETQ. The CDR3 is made up of 12 amino acids. CDR3 region: CANSLDADTQYF. The CDR3 DNA reads TGCGCCAACAGCTTGGATGCAGATACGCAGTATTTT.

V gene TRBV7-2 combines with J gene TRBJ2-4, with D possibly TRBD2 on 6 matching bases. The J call is doubtful: the DNA matches TRBJ2-5 better. Germline CDR1 and CDR2: SGHTA and FQGNSA. This CDR3 spans 13 amino acids. The CDR3 spells CASSPRAGQTQYF. The CDR3 DNA is TGTGCCAGCAGCCCAAGGGCGGGGCAGACCCAGTACTTC.

The chain combines TRBV18 with TRBJ1-2, with TRBD1 matching 9 bases. Per germline, CDR1 KGHSH and CDR2 LQKENI. V trimming: 4 bases; J trimming: 8 bases; junction bases outside the gene matches: 11. This CDR3 spans 15 amino acids. The CDR3 here is CASSQGQGNRGGYTF. The CDR3, as DNA: TGTGCCAGCTCACAGGGACAGGGCAACCGTGGAGGCTACACCTTC.

This clonotype was counted between two and nine times. This sequence joins TRBV25-1 and TRBJ2-1; TRBD1 aligns across 8 bases. The CDR3 covers 13 residues. V shed 4 bases, J shed 9 bases, and the junction held 5 bases outside the gene matches. Germline lookup yields CDR1 MGHDK and CDR2 SYGVNS. The chain's CDR3 is CASSGTGMVEQFF. In DNA, the CDR3 is TGTGCCAGCAGTGGGACAGGGATGGTTGAGCAGTTCTTC.

The DNA for the CDR3 is TGTGCCAGCACCCACAGGGGCCCTGCCCTCTACAATGAGCAGTTCTTC. Translation gives CASTHRGPALYNEQFF. V is TRBV6-2 or TRBV6-3 and J is TRBJ2-1; TRBD1 matches at 7 bases. The V gene's germline CDR1 is MNHEY and CDR2 SVGEGT. The CDR3 contains 16 residues. Unmatched junction bases numbered 12, after V lost 7 bases and J lost 3 bases.